This entry lists 26 T cell receptor beta chains sequenced from one sample in a study of blood T cell repertoires in COVID-19. The method was immunoSEQ multiplex PCR; TCRdb's version includes in-frame clones alone and lacks a portion of them. The sample has 65,000 to 95,000 clones; around 90% are singletons. Sample: peripheral blood. The receptor set was obtained from a man in his fifties with active COVID-19.

The CDR3 nucleotides read TGTGCCAGTAGCCGGGACTTCTCCTACGAGCAGTACTTC. Encoded protein: CASSRDFSYEQYF. This chain connects TRBV19 to TRBJ2-7; D is possibly TRBD2 (6 bases). Trimming cost V 6 bases and J 0 bases, with 9 bases left between them. Per germline, CDR1 LNHDA and CDR2 SQIVND (reference sequence). The CDR3 is made up of 13 amino acids.

The rearrangement joins TRBV10-1 to TRBJ2-1; unclear D gene. This CDR3 is built from 16 residues. CDR1 is WNHNN, CDR2 SYGVQD, per germline (reference sequence). With 6 bases removed from V and 2 bases from J, the gap between germline ends came to 17 bases. The CDR3 nucleotides are TGCGCCAGCAGCAAAGCGACGGTTAGCCCCTACAATGAGCAGTTCTTC. It translates to CASSKATVSPYNEQFF.

The rearrangement links TRBV27 to TRBJ2-1, with D possibly TRBD2 on 6 matching bases. The ends were cut back, 8 bases at V and 1 base at J, with 21 bases in the middle. Germline V gene sequence: CDR1 MNHEY, CDR2 SMNVEV (reference sequence). The CDR3 runs to 17 residues. The CDR3 is CASSMSGGIRSYNEQFF. The CDR3 coding sequence is TGTGCCAGCTCTATGTCGGGCGGGATAAGATCCTACAATGAGCAGTTCTTC.

The V call is TRBV7-6, the J call TRBJ2-3; 8 bases match TRBD2. The CDR3 is made up of 14 amino acids. Germline V gene data show CDR1 as SGHVS and CDR2 as FNYEAQ. The V gene end was trimmed by 4 bases and the J gene end by 3 bases; junction bases not matched to a gene: 3. CDR3 sequence: CASSSGTRTDTQYF. The CDR3 coding sequence is TGTGCCAGCAGCTCCGGGACTAGGACAGATACGCAGTATTTT.

The J gene is TRBJ1-4, the V gene TRBV25-1, with D maybe TRBD1 (6 bases). The CDR3 loop spans 15 amino acids. The ends were cut back, 3 bases at V and 8 bases at J, with 16 bases in the middle. Germline V CDR1 and CDR2: MGHDK, SYGVNS. The CDR3 bases are TGTGCCAGCAGTGACCCCACAGGGAATAGGGAAAAACTGTTTTTT. This sequence encodes CASSDPTGNREKLFF.

DNA of the CDR3: TGTGCCAGCAGTGACAGCCCCTACGAGCAGTACTTC. Its translation is CASSDSPYEQYF. The J gene is TRBJ2-7, the V gene TRBV28; TRBD1 is a possible D gene (5 bases). This CDR3 region has 12 residues. The germline CDR1 and CDR2 sequences are MDHEN and SYDVKM. V lost 5 bases and J lost 2, with 7 bases in between.

The rearrangement links TRBV5-1 to TRBJ1-2, with TRBD1 identical over 11 bases. V dropped 0 bases and J dropped 13; count of bases not matched to a gene: 5. The CDR3 totals 13 residues. Germline CDR1 SGHRS, CDR2 YFSETQ. This CDR3 reads CASSLGDRGFSTF. The CDR3 DNA sequence: TGCGCCAGCAGCTTGGGGGACAGGGGGTTCTCCACCTTC.

The chain uses TRBV7-6 and TRBJ2-1; TRBD2 agrees at 11 bases. Germline loops: CDR1 SGHVS, CDR2 FNYEAQ. V shed 5 bases, J shed 4 bases, and the junction held 10 bases outside the gene matches. The CDR3 loop spans 17 amino acids. Here the CDR3 DNA reads TGTGCCAGCAGCCTCTCCTCGACTAGCGGGGCGTACAATGAGCAGTTCTTC. This codes for CASSLSSTSGAYNEQFF.

The chain recombines TRBV9 with TRBJ2-2, with D hard to call. Germline assignment: CDR1 SGDLS and CDR2 YYNGEE. With 4 bases removed from V and 8 bases from J, the gap between germline ends came to 9 bases. The CDR3 spans 12 residues. The CDR3 DNA sequence: TGTGCCAGCAGCTCTTACATTGGGGAGCTGTTTTTT. It codes for CASSSYIGELFF.

The V and J genes are TRBV6-1 and TRBJ1-3; tentative D call: TRBD1 (5 bases). The CDR3 runs to 16 residues. The germline CDR1 and CDR2 sequences are MNHNS and SASEGT. The V gene lost 4 bases and the J gene lost 0 bases, with 13 bases spanning the gap. CDR3 loop: CASSVIGAGSGNTIYF. The CDR3 DNA is TGTGCCAGCAGTGTAATTGGGGCAGGCTCTGGAAACACCATATATTTT.

This chain links TRBV23-1 with TRBJ2-1, with TRBD1 as a possible D gene (6 bases). TRBV23-1 is identified as an open reading frame with a role that is uncertain. V shed 0 bases and J shed 7 bases, with 7 bases lying between them. This CDR3 is 13 amino acids long. The CDR3 coding sequence is TGCGCCAGCAGTCAATCGAGGGGGAATGAGCAGTTCTTC. It codes for CASSQSRGNEQFF.

This clone was seen a single time. The chain recombines TRBV6-5 with TRBJ2-7; D possibly corresponds to TRBD2 (5 bases). Germline V gene data show CDR1 as MNHEY and CDR2 as SVGAGI. The CDR3 is made up of 14 amino acids. V lost 5 bases to trimming and J lost 6 bases, with 17 bases between them. The CDR3 DNA is TGTGCCAGCAGTACTATGCACCCGGACTCCGAGCAGTACTTC. Translation: CASSTMHPDSEQYF.

The chain uses TRBV19 and TRBJ2-7, with 7 bases aligning to TRBD1. Germline CDR1 is LNHDA and CDR2 is SQIVND (reference sequence). The CDR3 is 16 amino acids. After removal of 0 bases from V and 2 bases from J, the junction contained 7 bases not matched to a gene. CDR3 nucleotides: TGTGCCAGTAGTATAGAGAACAGGGGTCTCGCCTACGAGCAGTACTTC. Its protein is CASSIENRGLAYEQYF.

This chain connects TRBV11-3 to TRBJ2-3; the match to TRBD2 covers 9 bases. The germline V gene encodes CDR1 SGHNT and CDR2 YENEEA. The CDR3 is made up of 16 amino acids. The V segment lost 1 base and the J segment 2 bases; nucleotides outside the gene matches: 4. CDR3 residues: CASSLGGTSPTDTQYF. The CDR3 DNA reads as TGTGCCAGCAGCTTAGGTGGGACTAGCCCCACAGATACGCAGTATTTT.

The chain recombines TRBV4-2 with TRBJ1-1; unclear D gene. Trimming pared 1 base from V and 2 bases from J, leaving 17 bases between. This CDR3 region has 17 residues. In germline, CDR1 is LGHNA, CDR2 YNFKEQ. The DNA for the CDR3 is TGTGCCAGCAGCCAAGGAGTGCACCATGAGGAAAACACTGAAGCTTTCTTT. It yields the protein CASSQGVHHEENTEAFF.

In this sample, this clone turned up once. The rearrangement links TRBV14 to TRBJ1-1; 8 bases agree with TRBD1. The CDR3 consists of 15 residues. From germline, CDR1 is SGHDN and CDR2 FVKESK. Unmatched junction bases numbered 5, after V lost 1 base and J lost 4 bases. The chain's CDR3 is CASSQVTGESTEAFF. The CDR3 DNA reads TGTGCCAGCAGCCAAGTGACAGGGGAGAGCACTGAAGCTTTCTTT.

V usage is TRBV10-2 and J usage is TRBJ1-2, with 11 bases fitting TRBD1. The J segment lost 7 bases and the V segment lost 8 bases, leaving 12 bases of the junction unmatched. The CDR3 runs to 15 residues. Per the germline V gene, CDR1 is WSHSY and CDR2 is SAAADI. CDR3 region: CASVALGQGARGYTF. In nucleotides, the CDR3 is TGCGCCAGCGTAGCCCTCGGACAGGGGGCTCGTGGCTACACCTTC.

V usage is TRBV7-9 and J usage is TRBJ2-1; 12 bases match TRBD2. V trimming: 3 bases; J trimming: 0 bases; junction bases outside the gene matches: 9. This CDR3 comprises 19 residues. CDR1 SEHNR and CDR2 FQNEAQ come from the germline V gene (reference sequence). The CDR3 DNA reads as TGTGCCAGCAGCTTGTCGGGACTAGCGGGCCGGAGCTCCTACAATGAGCAGTTCTTC. Residues: CASSLSGLAGRSSYNEQFF.

The V and J genes are TRBV11-2 and TRBJ1-6; D is unclear. V shed 5 bases and J shed 7 bases, with 15 bases lying between them. The CDR3 is 15 amino acids. Germline values: CDR1 SGHAT, CDR2 FQNNGV. The DNA of the CDR3 is TGTGCCAGCAGCCCTCGACGGCGGCTAAATTCACCCCTCCACTTT. It specifies CASSPRRRLNSPLHF. Variable domain in full (rest from reference TRBV11-2 and TRBJ1-6): EAGVAQSPRYKIIEKRQSVAFWCNPISGHATLYWYQQILGQGPKLLIQFQNNGVVDDSQLPKDRFSAERLKGVDSTLKIQPAKLEDSAVYLCASSPRRRLNSPLHFGNGTRLTVT.

The CDR3 DNA sequence: TGTGCCAGCAGTTTAAGTTCTCCAGGGACCTACGAGCAGTACTTC. Its translation is CASSLSSPGTYEQYF. This sequence joins TRBV28 and TRBJ2-7, with D possibly matching TRBD1 (5 bases). This CDR3 spans 15 amino acids. The germline V and J ends were trimmed by 2 bases and 2 bases, with 13 bases remaining between them. Germline CDR1 and CDR2: MDHEN and SYDVKM.

This clone was recorded once. V usage is TRBV7-3 and J usage is TRBJ2-3, with TRBD1 matching 8 bases. Per germline, CDR1 SGHTA and CDR2 FQGTGA. V shed 6 bases, J shed 6 bases, and the junction held 8 bases outside the gene matches. The CDR3 totals 14 residues. CDR3 DNA sequence: TGTGCCAGCAGTTCAGGGGGCGCGGGGGATACGCAGTATTTT. It translates to CASSSGGAGDTQYF.

This chain links TRBV19 with TRBJ2-7; 9 nucleotides match TRBD2. Losses at the gene ends were 3 bases for V and 3 bases for J; bases not matched to a gene: 6. CDR1 LNHDA and CDR2 SQIVND come from the germline V gene (reference sequence). CDR3 length equals 15 residues. The CDR3 reads CASSILAGEVYEQYF. The CDR3 region has the DNA TGTGCCAGTAGTATCTTAGCGGGAGAGGTCTACGAGCAGTACTTC.

The gene calls are TRBV14 and TRBJ1-2; perhaps TRBD1 as D (6 bases). The germline V gene encodes CDR1 SGHDN and CDR2 FVKESK. Trimming took 1 base from V and 3 from J, leaving 15 bases between them. This CDR3 spans 16 amino acids. The CDR3, as DNA: TGTGCCAGCAGCCAAGGGATGCGGGGGGCCGACTATGGCTACACCTTC. Translating gives CASSQGMRGADYGYTF.

This rearrangement joins TRBV7-3 to TRBJ2-5; possible D gene TRBD2, 5 bases. This CDR3 is 12 amino acids long. V shed 5 bases and J shed 5 bases, with 9 bases lying between them. CDR1 is SGHTA and CDR2 is FQGTGA in the germline V gene. CDR3 nucleotide sequence: TGTGCCAGCAGCGCCGGGGATGAGACCCAGTACTTC. Its translation is CASSAGDETQYF.

This sequence joins TRBV29-1 and TRBJ2-5; 10 bases line up with TRBD1. The germline V gene encodes CDR1 SQVTM and CDR2 ANQGSEA. There are 17 residues in the CDR3. With 1 base clipped from V and 5 bases from J, the junction kept 13 bases outside the gene matches. The CDR3 coding sequence is TGCAGCGTTGAAGGGGTCAGGACAGGGGGGATCCTCGAGACCCAGTACTTC. Amino acid sequence: CSVEGVRTGGILETQYF. Full variable domain (missing parts from reference TRBV29-1 and TRBJ2-5): SAVISQKPSRDICQRGTSLTIQCQVDSQVTMMFWYRQQPGQSLTLIATANQGSEATYESGFVIDKFPISRPNLTFSTLTVSNMSPEDSSIYLCSVEGVRTGGILETQYFGPGTRLLVL.

The CDR3 bases are TGCGCCAGCAACCAAGGACAGGGTTGGGACGAGCAGTACTTC. Amino acids: CASNQGQGWDEQYF. This sequence joins TRBV5-1 and TRBJ2-7, with TRBD1 identical over 8 bases. V was clipped by 6 bases and J by 5 bases; unmatched bases: 10. From germline, CDR1 is SGHRS and CDR2 YFSETQ. The length of the CDR3 is 14 residues.